This T cell receptor (beta chain) was identified during a study of T cells after yellow fever vaccination. Germline CDR1 DFQATT, CDR2 SNEGSKA (reference sequence). The CDR3 loop spans 15 amino acids. Trimming cost V 3 bases and J 7 bases, with 19 bases left between them. Generation of TCR cDNA used 5'RACE template switching (which added a universal primer site and UMIs). Using its own MiXCR run on the 5' RACE reads, TCRdb lists one record per CDR3 protein. Among 500,000 to 700,000 distinct CDR3 sequences listed, roughly a fifth were seen once. The V gene is TRBV20-1, the J gene TRBJ2-1; the D gene is possibly TRBD1 (6 bases). Sequences were derived from PBMCs, sampled 15 days after the yellow fever booster vaccination. The TCR originated in a man under 40 who received the YFV17D yellow fever vaccine. CDR3 residues: CSASEIGTPINEQFF. The CDR3 DNA is TGCAGTGCTAGTGAGATCGGGACACCTATTAATGAGCAGTTCTTC.